This T cell receptor (beta chain) originates from a study of response to subunit inactivated influenza vaccine. This CDR3 is built from 12 residues. The germline CDR1 and CDR2 sequences are MNHEY and SVGEGT. V lost 4 bases to trimming and J lost 9 bases, with 13 bases between them. This clonotype was detected only a few times. TCRdb itself ran the RT-PCR reads through MiXCR, one entry per CDR3 protein. The data hold about 540,000 distinct CDR3 sequences, with under 30% observed a single time. These sequences were also reported in another study, on T cells expressing NK-cell markers. From that second work: With UMIs, 5'RACE template switching was used to make TCR beta cDNA.

The chain employs TRBV6-2 or TRBV6-3 and TRBJ2-7, with a tentative D call TRBD2 (5 bases). The sequence was collected from a man aged 50 to 59 who received an inactivated influenza vaccine. Material: CD4+ T cells sorted from PBMCs, obtained roughly 12 days after vaccination. CDR3 loop: CASSSDPSGQYF. CDR3 nucleotide sequence: TGTGCCAGCAGTTCTGACCCGAGCGGGCAGTACTTC.